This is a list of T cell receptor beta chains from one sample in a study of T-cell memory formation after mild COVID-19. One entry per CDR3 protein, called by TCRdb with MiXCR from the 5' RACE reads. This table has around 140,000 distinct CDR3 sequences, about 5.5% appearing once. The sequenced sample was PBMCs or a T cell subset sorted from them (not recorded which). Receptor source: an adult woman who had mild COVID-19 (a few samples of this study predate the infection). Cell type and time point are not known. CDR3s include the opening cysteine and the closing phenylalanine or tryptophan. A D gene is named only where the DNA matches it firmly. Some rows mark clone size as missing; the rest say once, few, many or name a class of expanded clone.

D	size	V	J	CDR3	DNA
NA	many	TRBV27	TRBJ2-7	CASKITGKFYEQYF	TGTGCCAGCAAGATAACAGGGAAGTTCTACGAGCAGTACTTC
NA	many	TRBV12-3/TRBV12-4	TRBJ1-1	CASSLARRGTEAFF	TGTGCCAGCAGTTTAGCCCGCAGGGGCACTGAAGCTTTCTTT
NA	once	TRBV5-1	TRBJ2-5	CASSPGPTWETQYF	TGCGCCAGCAGCCCCGGACCTACATGGGAGACCCAGTACTTC
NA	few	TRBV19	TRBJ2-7	CASRARGASYEQYF	TGTGCCAGTAGGGCCCGAGGAGCTTCCTACGAGCAGTACTTC
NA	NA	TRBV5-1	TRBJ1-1	CASSLGQQHTEAFF	TGCGCCAGCAGCTTGGGACAGCAACACACTGAAGCTTTCTTT
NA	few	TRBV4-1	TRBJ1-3	CASSRLWGIGNTIYF	TGCGCCAGCAGCCGCCTTTGGGGGATAGGAAACACCATATATTTT
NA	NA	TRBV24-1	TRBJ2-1	CATSDTGRNEQFF	TGTGCCACCAGTGATACGGGCCGCAATGAGCAGTTCTTC
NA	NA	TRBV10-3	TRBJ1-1	CAISPYGQSNTEAFF	TGTGCCATCAGCCCCTATGGACAGTCGAACACTGAAGCTTTCTTT
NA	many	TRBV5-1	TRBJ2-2	CASSLMPPGELSF	TGCGCCAGCAGCTTGATGCCTCCCGGGGAGCTGTCTTTT
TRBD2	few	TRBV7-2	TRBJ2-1	CASSLVLAGGGFNEQFF	TGTGCCAGCAGCTTAGTTTTAGCGGGAGGGGGATTCAATGAGCAGTTCTTC
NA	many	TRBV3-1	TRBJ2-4	CASSQAWGDIQYF	TGTGCCAGCAGCCAAGCGTGGGGTGACATTCAGTACTTC
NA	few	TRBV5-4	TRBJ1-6	CASSLSQGRNSPLHF	TGTGCCAGCAGCTTATCTCAGGGGCGTAATTCACCCCTCCACTTT
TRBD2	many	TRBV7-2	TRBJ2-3	CASSRSLGTSGIKRDTQYF	TGTGCCAGCAGCCGATCCCTGGGGACTAGCGGGATTAAAAGAGATACGCAGTATTTT
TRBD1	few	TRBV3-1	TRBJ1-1	CASSAGQVVTEAFF	TGTGCCAGCTCCGCGGGACAGGTAGTCACTGAAGCTTTCTTT
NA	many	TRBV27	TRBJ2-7	CASSLLRGEQYF	TGTGCCAGCAGTTTACTCAGGGGCGAGCAGTACTTC
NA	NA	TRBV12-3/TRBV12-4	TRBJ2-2	CASSSSGPTGELFF	TGTGCCAGCTCCTCGAGTGGACCGACCGGGGAGCTGTTTTTT
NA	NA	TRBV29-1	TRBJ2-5	CSVTRNQETQYF	TGCAGCGTTACCCGGAATCAAGAGACCCAGTACTTC
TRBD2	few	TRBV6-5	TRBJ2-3	CASSYRLAGVTDTQYF	TGTGCCAGCAGTTACCGGCTAGCGGGGGTCACAGATACGCAGTATTTT
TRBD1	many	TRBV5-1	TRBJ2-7	CASSLAGTGAYEQYF	TGCGCCAGCAGCTTGGCGGGGACAGGGGCCTACGAGCAGTACTTC
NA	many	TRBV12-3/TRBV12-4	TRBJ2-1	CASSLQNEQFF	TGTGCCAGCAGTCTCCAGAACGAGCAGTTCTTC
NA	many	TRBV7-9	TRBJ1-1	CASSREAEAFF	TGTGCCAGCAGCCGGGAAGCTGAAGCTTTCTTT
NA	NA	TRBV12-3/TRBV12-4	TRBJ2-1	CASSFSGADNEQFF	TGTGCCAGCAGTTTCTCAGGGGCCGACAATGAGCAGTTCTTC
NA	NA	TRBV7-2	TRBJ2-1	CASSFPGRGGEQFF	TGTGCCAGCAGCTTCCCGGGACGGGGCGGTGAGCAGTTCTTC
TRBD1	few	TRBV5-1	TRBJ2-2	CASSLGSGGTGELFF	TGCGCCAGCAGCTTGGGATCAGGGGGAACCGGGGAGCTGTTTTTT
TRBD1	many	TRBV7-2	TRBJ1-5	CASSLVGQVLGPQHF	TGTGCCAGCAGCTTAGTGGGACAGGTCCTTGGGCCCCAGCATTTT
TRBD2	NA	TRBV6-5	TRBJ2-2	CASSTRWTGGGELFF	TGTGCCAGCAGTACACGCTGGACGGGAGGCGGGGAGCTGTTTTTT
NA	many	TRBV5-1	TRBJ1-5	CASSLNKGQPQHF	TGCGCCAGCAGCTTGAATAAAGGTCAGCCCCAGCATTTT
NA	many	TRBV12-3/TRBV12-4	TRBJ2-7	CASTLGLSYEQYF	TGTGCCAGCACCCTCGGACTGTCCTACGAGCAGTACTTC